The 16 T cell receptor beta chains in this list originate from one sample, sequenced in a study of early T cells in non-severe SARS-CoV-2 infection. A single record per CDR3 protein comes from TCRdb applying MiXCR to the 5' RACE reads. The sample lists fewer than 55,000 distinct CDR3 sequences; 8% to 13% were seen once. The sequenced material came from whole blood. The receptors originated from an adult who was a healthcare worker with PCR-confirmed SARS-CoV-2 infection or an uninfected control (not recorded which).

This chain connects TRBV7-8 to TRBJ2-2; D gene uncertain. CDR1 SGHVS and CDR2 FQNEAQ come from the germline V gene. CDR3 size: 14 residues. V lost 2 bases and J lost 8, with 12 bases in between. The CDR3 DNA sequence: TGTGCCAGCAGCTTACGGCGCGTGGGAGGGGAGCTGTTTTTT. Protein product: CASSLRRVGGELFF. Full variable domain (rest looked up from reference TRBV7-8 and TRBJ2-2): GAGVSQSPRYKVAKRGQDVALRCDPISGHVSLFWYQQALGQGPEFLTYFQNEAQLDKSGLPSDRFFAERPEGSVSTLKIQRTQQEDSAVYLCASSLRRVGGELFFGEGSRLTVL.

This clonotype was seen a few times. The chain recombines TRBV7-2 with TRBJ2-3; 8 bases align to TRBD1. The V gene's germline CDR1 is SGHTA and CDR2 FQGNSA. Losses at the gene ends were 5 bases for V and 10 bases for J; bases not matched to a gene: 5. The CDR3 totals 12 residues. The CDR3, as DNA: TGTGCCAGCAGCAAACAGGGGGTCGCGCAGTATTTT. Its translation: CASSKQGVAQYF. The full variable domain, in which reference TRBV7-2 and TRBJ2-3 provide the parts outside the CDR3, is GAGVSQSPSNKVTEKGKDVELRCDPISGHTALYWYRQSLGQGLEFLIYFQGNSAPDKSGLPSDRFSAERTGGSVSTLTIQRTQQEDSAVYLCASSKQGVAQYFGPGTRLTVL.

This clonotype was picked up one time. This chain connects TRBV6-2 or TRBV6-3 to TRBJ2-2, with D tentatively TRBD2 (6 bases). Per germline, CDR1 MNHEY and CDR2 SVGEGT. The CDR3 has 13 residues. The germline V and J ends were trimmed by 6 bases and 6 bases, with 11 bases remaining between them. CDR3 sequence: CASSQLAPGELFF. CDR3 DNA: TGTGCCAGCAGCCAACTAGCTCCCGGGGAGCTGTTTTTT.

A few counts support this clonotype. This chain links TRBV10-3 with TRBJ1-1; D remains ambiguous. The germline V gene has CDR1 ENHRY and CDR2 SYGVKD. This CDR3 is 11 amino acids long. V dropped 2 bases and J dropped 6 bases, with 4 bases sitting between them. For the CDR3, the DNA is TGTGCCATCAGTGAGGGTTCTGAAGCTTTCTTT. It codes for CAISEGSEAFF.

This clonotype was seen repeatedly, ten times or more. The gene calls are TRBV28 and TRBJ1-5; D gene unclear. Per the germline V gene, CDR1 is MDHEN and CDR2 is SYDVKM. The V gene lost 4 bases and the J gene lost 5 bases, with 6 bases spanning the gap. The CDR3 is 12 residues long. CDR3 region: CASSSLDQPQHF. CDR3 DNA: TGTGCCAGCAGTTCCTTGGATCAGCCCCAGCATTTT.

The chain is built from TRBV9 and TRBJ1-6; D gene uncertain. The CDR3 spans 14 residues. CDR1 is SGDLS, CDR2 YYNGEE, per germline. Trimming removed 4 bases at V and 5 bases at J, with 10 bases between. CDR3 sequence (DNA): TGTGCCAGCAGCCCCAGCTTGGATAATTCACCCCTCCACTTT. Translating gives CASSPSLDNSPLHF.

DNA for the CDR3: TGCAGCGTTGAAGATAGCTCAGTGAACACCGGGGAGCTGTTTTTT. This translates into CSVEDSSVNTGELFF. V gene TRBV29-1 combines with J gene TRBJ2-2, with D unresolved. CDR1 SQVTM and CDR2 ANQGSEA come from the germline V gene. This CDR3 contains 15 residues. V lost 0 bases, J lost 1 base, and 9 bases lay in between.

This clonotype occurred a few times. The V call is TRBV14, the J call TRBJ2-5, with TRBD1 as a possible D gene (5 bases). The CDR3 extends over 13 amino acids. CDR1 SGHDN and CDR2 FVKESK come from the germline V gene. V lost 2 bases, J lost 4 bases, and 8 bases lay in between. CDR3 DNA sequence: TGTGCCAGCAGCCAACGACAGAGAGAGACCCAGTACTTC. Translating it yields CASSQRQRETQYF.

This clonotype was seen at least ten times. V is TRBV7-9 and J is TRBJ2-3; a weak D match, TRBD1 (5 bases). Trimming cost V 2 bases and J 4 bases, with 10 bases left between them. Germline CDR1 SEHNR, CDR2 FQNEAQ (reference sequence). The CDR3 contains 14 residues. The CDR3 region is CASSLSQGSDTQYF. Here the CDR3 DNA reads TGTGCCAGCAGCTTATCGCAGGGCTCAGATACGCAGTATTTT.

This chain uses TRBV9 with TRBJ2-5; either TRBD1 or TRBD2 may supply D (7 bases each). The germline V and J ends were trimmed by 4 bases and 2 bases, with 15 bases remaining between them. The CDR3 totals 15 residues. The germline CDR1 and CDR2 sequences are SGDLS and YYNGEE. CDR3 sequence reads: CASSPQGGSQETQYF. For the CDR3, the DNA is TGTGCCAGCAGCCCCCAGGGGGGGTCGCAAGAGACCCAGTACTTC.

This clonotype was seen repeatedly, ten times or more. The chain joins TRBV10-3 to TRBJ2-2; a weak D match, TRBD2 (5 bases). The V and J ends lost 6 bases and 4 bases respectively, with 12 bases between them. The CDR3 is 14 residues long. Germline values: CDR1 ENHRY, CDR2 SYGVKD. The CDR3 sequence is CAIRRVARTGELFF. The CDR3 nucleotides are TGTGCCATCAGGCGGGTGGCCCGCACCGGGGAGCTGTTTTTT.

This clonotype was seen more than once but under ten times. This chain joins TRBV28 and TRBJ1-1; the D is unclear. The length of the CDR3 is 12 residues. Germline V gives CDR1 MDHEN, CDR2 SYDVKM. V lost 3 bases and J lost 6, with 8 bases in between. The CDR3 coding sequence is TGTGCCAGCAGTTTGATCCGGGCTGAAGCTTTCTTT. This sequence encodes CASSLIRAEAFF.

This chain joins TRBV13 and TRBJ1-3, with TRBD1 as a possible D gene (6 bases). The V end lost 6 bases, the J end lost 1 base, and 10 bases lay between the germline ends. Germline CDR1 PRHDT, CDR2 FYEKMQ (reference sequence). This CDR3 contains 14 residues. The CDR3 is CASRIGGSGNTIYF. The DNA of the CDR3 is TGTGCCAGCAGGATAGGGGGTTCTGGAAACACCATATATTTT.

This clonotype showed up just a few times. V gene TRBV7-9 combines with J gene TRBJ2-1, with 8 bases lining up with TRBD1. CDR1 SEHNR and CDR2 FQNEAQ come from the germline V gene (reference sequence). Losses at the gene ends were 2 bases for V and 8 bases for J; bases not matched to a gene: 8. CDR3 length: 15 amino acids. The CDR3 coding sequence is TGTGCCAGCAGCTTAATAGGACAGGGTTTAGATGAGCAGTTCTTC. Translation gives CASSLIGQGLDEQFF. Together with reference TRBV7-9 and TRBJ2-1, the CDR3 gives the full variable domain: DTGVSQNPRHKITKRGQNVTFRCDPISEHNRLYWYRQTLGQGPEFLTYFQNEAQLEKSRLLSDRFSAERPKGSFSTLEIQRTEQGDSAMYLCASSLIGQGLDEQFFGPGTRLTVL.

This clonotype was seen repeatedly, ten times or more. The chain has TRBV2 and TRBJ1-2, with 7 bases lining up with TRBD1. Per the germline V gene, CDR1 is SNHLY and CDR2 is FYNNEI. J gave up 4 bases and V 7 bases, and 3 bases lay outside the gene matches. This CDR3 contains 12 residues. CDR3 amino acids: CASNPGGYGYTF. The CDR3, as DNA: TGTGCCAGCAATCCAGGGGGCTATGGCTACACCTTC.

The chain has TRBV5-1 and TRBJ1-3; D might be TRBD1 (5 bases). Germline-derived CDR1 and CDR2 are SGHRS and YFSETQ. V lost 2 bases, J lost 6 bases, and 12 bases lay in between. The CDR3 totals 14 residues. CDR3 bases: TGCGCCAGCAGCTTAACAGGAGTGACAAACACCATATATTTT. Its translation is CASSLTGVTNTIYF.